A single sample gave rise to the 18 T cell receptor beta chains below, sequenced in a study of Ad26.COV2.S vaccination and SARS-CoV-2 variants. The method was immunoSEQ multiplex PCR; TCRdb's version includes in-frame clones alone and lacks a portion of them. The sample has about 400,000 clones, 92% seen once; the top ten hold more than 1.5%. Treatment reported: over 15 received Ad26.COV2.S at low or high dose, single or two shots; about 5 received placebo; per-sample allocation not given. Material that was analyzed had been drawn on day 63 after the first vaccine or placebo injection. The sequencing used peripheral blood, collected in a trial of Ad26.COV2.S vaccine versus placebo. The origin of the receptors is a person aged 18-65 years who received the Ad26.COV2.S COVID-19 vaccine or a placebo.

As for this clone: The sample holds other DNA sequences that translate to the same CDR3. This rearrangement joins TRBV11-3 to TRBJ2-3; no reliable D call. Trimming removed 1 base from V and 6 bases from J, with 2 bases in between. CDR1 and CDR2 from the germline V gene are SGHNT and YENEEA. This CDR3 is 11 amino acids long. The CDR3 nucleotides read TGTGCCAGCAGCTTAGGTGATACGCAGTATTTT. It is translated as CASSLGDTQYF.

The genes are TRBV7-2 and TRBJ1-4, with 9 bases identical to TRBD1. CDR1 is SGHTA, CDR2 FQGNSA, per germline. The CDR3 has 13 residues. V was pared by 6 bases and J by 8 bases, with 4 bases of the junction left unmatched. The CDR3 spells CASRGQGLEKLFF. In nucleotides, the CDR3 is TGTGCCAGCAGGGGACAGGGTCTAGAAAAACTGTTTTTT.

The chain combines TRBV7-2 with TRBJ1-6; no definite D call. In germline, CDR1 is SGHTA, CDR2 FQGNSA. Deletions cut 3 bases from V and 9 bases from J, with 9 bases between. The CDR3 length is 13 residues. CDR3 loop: CASSFGSASPLHF. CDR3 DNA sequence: TGTGCCAGCAGCTTCGGTAGTGCTTCACCCCTCCACTTT.

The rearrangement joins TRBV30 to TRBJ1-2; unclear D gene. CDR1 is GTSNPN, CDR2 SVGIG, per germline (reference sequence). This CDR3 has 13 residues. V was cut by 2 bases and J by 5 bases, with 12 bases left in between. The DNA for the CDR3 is TGTGCCTGGAGTCCCCCCCTAAAATATGGCTACACCTTC. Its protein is CAWSPPLKYGYTF.

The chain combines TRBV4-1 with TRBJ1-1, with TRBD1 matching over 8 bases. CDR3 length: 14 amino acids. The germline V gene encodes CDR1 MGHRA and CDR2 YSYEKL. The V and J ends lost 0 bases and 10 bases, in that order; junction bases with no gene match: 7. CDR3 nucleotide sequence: TGCGCCAGCAGCCAAGAGGTCAGGGGGCTCGGAGCTTTCTTT. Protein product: CASSQEVRGLGAFF.

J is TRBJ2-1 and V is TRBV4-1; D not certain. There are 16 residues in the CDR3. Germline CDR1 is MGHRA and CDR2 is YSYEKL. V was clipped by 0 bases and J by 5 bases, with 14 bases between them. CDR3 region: CASSQEYGPGHNEQFF. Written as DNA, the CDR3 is TGCGCCAGCAGCCAAGAGTACGGTCCCGGACACAATGAGCAGTTCTTC.

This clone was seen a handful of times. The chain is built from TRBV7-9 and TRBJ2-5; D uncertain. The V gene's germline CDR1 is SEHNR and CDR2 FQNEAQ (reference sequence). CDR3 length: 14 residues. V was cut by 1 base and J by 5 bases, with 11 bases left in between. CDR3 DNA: TGTGCCAGCAGCTTAGTTCTAGGGTTGGAGACCCAGTACTTC. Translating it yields CASSLVLGLETQYF.

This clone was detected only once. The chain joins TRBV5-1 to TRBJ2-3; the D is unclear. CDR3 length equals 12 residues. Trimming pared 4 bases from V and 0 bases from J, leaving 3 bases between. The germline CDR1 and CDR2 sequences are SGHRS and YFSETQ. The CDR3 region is CASSDSTDTQYF. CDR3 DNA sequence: TGCGCCAGCAGCGATAGCACAGATACGCAGTATTTT.

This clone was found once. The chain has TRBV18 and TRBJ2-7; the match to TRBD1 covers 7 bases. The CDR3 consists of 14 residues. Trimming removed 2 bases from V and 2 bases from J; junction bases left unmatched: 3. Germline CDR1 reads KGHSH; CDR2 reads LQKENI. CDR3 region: CASSPDRVTYEQYF. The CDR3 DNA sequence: TGTGCCAGCTCACCAGACAGGGTTACCTACGAGCAGTACTTC.

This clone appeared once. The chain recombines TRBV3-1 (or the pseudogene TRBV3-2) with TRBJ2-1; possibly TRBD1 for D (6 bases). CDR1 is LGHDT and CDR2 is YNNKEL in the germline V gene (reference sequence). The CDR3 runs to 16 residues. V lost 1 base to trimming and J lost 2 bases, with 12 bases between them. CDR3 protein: CASSQARRTAYNEQFF. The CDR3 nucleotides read TGTGCCAGCAGCCAAGCTCGCCGGACAGCCTACAATGAGCAGTTCTTC.

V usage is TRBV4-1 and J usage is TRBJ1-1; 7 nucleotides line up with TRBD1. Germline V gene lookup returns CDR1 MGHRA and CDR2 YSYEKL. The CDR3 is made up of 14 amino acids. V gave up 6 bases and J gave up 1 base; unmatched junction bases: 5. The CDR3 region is CASRSQGTNTEAFF. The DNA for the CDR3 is TGCGCCAGCAGATCACAGGGGACGAACACTGAAGCTTTCTTT.

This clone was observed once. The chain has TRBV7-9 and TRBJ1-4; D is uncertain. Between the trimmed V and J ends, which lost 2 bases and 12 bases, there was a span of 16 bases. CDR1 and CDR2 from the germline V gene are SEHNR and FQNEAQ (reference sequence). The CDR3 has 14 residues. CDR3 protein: CASSLRPPGVELFF. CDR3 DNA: TGTGCCAGCAGCTTAAGACCGCCGGGAGTAGAACTGTTTTTT.

CDR3 loop: CASSQLPLGLAGGLNEQFF. The CDR3 DNA is TGCGCCAGCAGCCAACTCCCGCTTGGGTTGGCGGGGGGGCTCAATGAGCAGTTCTTC. The gene calls are TRBV4-3 and TRBJ2-1, with 9 nucleotides matching TRBD2. Germline lookup yields CDR1 LGHNA and CDR2 YSLEER. The CDR3 runs 19 residues. Unmatched junction bases numbered 17, after V lost 2 bases and J lost 6 bases.

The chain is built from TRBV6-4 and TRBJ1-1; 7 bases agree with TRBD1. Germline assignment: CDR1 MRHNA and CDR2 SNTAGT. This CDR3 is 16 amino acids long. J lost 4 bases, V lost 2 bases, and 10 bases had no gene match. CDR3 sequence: CASSDTLDAGGTEAFF. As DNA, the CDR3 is TGTGCCAGCAGTGACACACTGGACGCAGGGGGCACTGAAGCTTTCTTT.

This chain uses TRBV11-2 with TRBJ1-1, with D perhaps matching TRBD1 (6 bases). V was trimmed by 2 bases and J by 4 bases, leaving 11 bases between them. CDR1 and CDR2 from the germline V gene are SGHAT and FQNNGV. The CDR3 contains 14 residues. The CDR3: CASSLRGGGTEAFF. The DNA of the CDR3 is TGTGCCAGCAGCTTAAGGGGGGGCGGCACTGAAGCTTTCTTT.

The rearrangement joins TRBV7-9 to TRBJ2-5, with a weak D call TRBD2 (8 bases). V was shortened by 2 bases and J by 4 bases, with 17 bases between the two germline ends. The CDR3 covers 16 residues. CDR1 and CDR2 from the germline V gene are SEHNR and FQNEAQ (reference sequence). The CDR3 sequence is CASSLSGGRGRETQYF. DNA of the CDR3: TGTGCCAGCAGCTTAAGCGGGGGTAGGGGGCGAGAGACCCAGTACTTC.

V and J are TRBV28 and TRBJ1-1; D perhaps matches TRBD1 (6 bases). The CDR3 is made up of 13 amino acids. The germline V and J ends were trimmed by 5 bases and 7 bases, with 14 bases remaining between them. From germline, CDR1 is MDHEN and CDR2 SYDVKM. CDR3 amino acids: CASSSQGFDEAFF. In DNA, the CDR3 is TGTGCCAGCAGTAGTCAGGGGTTTGATGAAGCTTTCTTT.

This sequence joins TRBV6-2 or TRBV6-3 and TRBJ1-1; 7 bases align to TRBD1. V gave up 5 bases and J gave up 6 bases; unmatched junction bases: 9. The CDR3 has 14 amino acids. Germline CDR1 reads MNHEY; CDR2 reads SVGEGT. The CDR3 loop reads CASSIFQGGAEAFF. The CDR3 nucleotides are TGTGCCAGCAGTATTTTCCAGGGGGGGGCTGAAGCTTTCTTT.